Shown below are 20 T cell receptor beta chains from a single sample sequenced in a study of T cells in Graves' hyperthyroidism and ophthalmopathy. It was RNA transcripts that yielded the amplified TCR beta CDR3 regions. HTBI primers were employed in a first-round RT-PCR of the TCR CDR3. TCRdb analysed the multiplex PCR reads with MiXCR anew, one entry per CDR3 protein. The repertoire has 600,000 or so distinct CDR3 sequences, 12% to 15% of them found once; the top ten carry less than 9%. Sequences were obtained from blood. The receptor source for this set is a woman under 30 with Graves' ophthalmopathy.

This clonotype occurred many times. The V call is TRBV7-3, the J call TRBJ2-1; D not resolved. The CDR3 length is 14 residues. The germline V gene has CDR1 SGHTA and CDR2 FQGTGA. The V end lost 2 bases, the J end lost 3 bases, and 8 bases lay between the germline ends. The CDR3 DNA sequence: TGTGCCAGCAGCTTACAAGGGCTCTACAATGAGCAGTTCTTC. Amino acid sequence: CASSLQGLYNEQFF.

The rearrangement uses TRBV10-2 and TRBJ2-7, with D possibly being TRBD2 (6 bases). The CDR3 has 16 amino acids. Trimming removed 6 bases at V and 2 bases at J, with 20 bases between. Germline V lookup: CDR1 WSHSY, CDR2 SAAADI. In nucleotides, the CDR3 is TGCGCCAGCAGCCCTTACGGGAGCAGCGGTACCTACGAGCAGTACTTC. Protein: CASSPYGSSGTYEQYF.

This clonotype showed up many times. The V call is TRBV28, the J call TRBJ2-2; TRBD2 might be the D (6 bases). CDR1 and CDR2 from the germline V gene are MDHEN and SYDVKM. The CDR3 extends over 14 amino acids. The V and J ends lost 7 bases and 4 bases respectively, with 13 bases between them. In DNA, the CDR3 is TGTGCCAGCATGGGAGCGGGTCTCACCGGGGAGCTGTTTTTT. Amino acid sequence: CASMGAGLTGELFF.

The J gene is TRBJ2-7, the V gene TRBV2; 7 nucleotides line up with TRBD2. CDR3 size: 13 residues. The germline V gene encodes CDR1 SNHLY and CDR2 FYNNEI. The V and J ends lost 7 bases and 4 bases, in that order; junction bases with no gene match: 7. The CDR3 here is CASTLQREYEQYF. In DNA form, the CDR3 reads TGTGCCAGCACGTTGCAGCGGGAATACGAGCAGTACTTC.

In this sample, this clonotype turned up many times. The chain links TRBV5-1 to TRBJ2-1; 8 bases map to TRBD1. V gave up 2 bases and J gave up 4 bases; unmatched junction bases: 8. CDR1 SGHRS and CDR2 YFSETQ come from the germline V gene. The CDR3 runs to 16 residues. Here the CDR3 DNA reads TGCGCCAGCAGCTTTCAGGGGGCACTGCCTTACAATGAGCAGTTCTTC. Translating gives CASSFQGALPYNEQFF.

At least ten counts were recorded for this clonotype. The CDR3 region is CASSPRVGSQYEQFF. CDR3 nucleotides: TGCGCCAGCAGCCCACGAGTAGGGTCCCAATATGAGCAGTTCTTC. The rearrangement joins TRBV5-1 to TRBJ2-1; D is ambiguous. The germline CDR1 and CDR2 sequences are SGHRS and YFSETQ. This CDR3 is 15 amino acids long. Deletions cut 4 bases from V and 8 bases from J, with 19 bases between.

This clonotype was recorded at least ten times. The rearrangement joins TRBV6-2 or TRBV6-3 to TRBJ2-7; 8 nucleotides agree with TRBD2. Trimming at V came to 4 bases and at J to 2 bases, leaving 4 bases not matched to a gene. Germline CDR1 reads MNHEY; CDR2 reads SVGEGT. This CDR3 contains 14 residues. The CDR3 bases are TGTGCCAGCAGTTGGACTAGCTTACCCTACGAGCAGTACTTC. This translates into CASSWTSLPYEQYF.

This clonotype was seen repeatedly, ten times or more. This chain uses TRBV27 with TRBJ1-2; D is possibly TRBD1 (5 bases). This CDR3 is built from 15 residues. CDR1 and CDR2 (germline): MNHEY, SMNVEV (reference sequence). V was shortened by 2 bases and J by 3 bases, with 13 bases between the two germline ends. The CDR3 sequence is CASSLRGRLHYGYTF. In DNA form, the CDR3 reads TGTGCCAGCAGTTTAAGGGGAAGGTTGCACTATGGCTACACCTTC.

With respect to this clonotype: One base away lies a much larger clone, so this may be a sequencing read error. The genes are TRBV19 and TRBJ2-7, with TRBD2 matching 7 bases. Germline V gene lookup returns CDR1 LNHDA and CDR2 SQIVND (reference sequence). V trimming: 2 bases; J trimming: 5 bases; junction bases outside the gene matches: 3. This CDR3 comprises 13 residues. The CDR3 loop reads CASSISSGNEQYF. The CDR3 region has the DNA TGTGCCAGTAGTATATCTAGCGGTAACGAGCAGTACTTC.

The sample holds a few counts of this clonotype. The chain employs TRBV7-9 and TRBJ2-4; D might be TRBD2 (6 bases). CDR1 and CDR2 from the germline V gene are SEHNR and FQNEAQ (reference sequence). The CDR3 has 15 residues. V was pared by 10 bases and J by 7 bases, with 23 bases between. CDR3 residues: CATLPDSGGVNIQYF. CDR3 DNA sequence: TGTGCCACACTGCCCGATTCTGGAGGGGTGAACATTCAGTACTTC. The full variable domain, rest sourced from reference TRBV7-9 and TRBJ2-4, is DTGVSQNPRHKITKRGQNVTFRCDPISEHNRLYWYRQTLGQGPEFLTYFQNEAQLEKSRLLSDRFSAERPKGSFSTLEIQRTEQGDSAMYLCATLPDSGGVNIQYFGAGTRLSVL.

This clonotype was seen at least ten times. The V call is TRBV5-8, the J call TRBJ1-1; 10 nucleotides agree with TRBD1. The V and J ends lost 1 base and 0 bases, in that order; junction bases with no gene match: 9. Germline CDR1 reads SGHTS; CDR2 reads YDEGEE. The CDR3 has 18 amino acids. CDR3 DNA: TGTGCCAGCAGCTTGATGACAGGGGGCTGGGAAATGAACACTGAAGCTTTCTTT. Its translation is CASSLMTGGWEMNTEAFF.

This clonotype was observed at least ten times. This chain joins TRBV7-2 and TRBJ2-5; tentatively, D is TRBD2 (6 bases). V was cut by 7 bases and J by 1 base, with 16 bases left in between. Germline CDR1 and CDR2: SGHTA and FQGNSA. The CDR3 extends over 15 amino acids. The CDR3 here is CASTNPGLAQETQYF. In DNA, the CDR3 is TGTGCCAGCACCAACCCGGGACTGGCCCAAGAGACCCAGTACTTC.

This clonotype was recorded many times. CDR3 residues: CASSPGVMNTEAFF. In nucleotides, the CDR3 is TGCGCCAGCAGCCCGGGGGTCATGAACACTGAAGCTTTCTTT. This sequence joins TRBV4-3 and TRBJ1-1; weak D call: TRBD1 (5 bases). V gave up 4 bases and J gave up 0 bases, with 9 bases separating them. Germline V gene data show CDR1 as LGHNA and CDR2 as YSLEER. This CDR3 is built from 14 residues.

This clonotype has at least ten counts. The V call is TRBV29-1, the J call TRBJ2-7; 9 bases agree with TRBD1. The V and J ends lost 5 bases and 3 bases, in that order; junction bases with no gene match: 2. CDR1 and CDR2 from the germline V gene are SQVTM and ANQGSEA. This CDR3 contains 12 residues. The CDR3 here is CSVPGQGYEQYF. CDR3 sequence (DNA): TGCAGCGTTCCGGGACAGGGCTACGAGCAGTACTTC.

In this sample, this clonotype turned up many times. This chain links TRBV12-3 or TRBV12-4 with TRBJ2-1; 8 nucleotides line up with TRBD1. The ends lost 6 bases at V and 4 bases at J; junction bases unmatched: 5. This CDR3 is built from 14 residues. CDR3 in amino acids: CASSQRTGYNEQFF. CDR3 nucleotide sequence: TGTGCCAGCAGCCAGAGGACAGGGTACAATGAGCAGTTCTTC.

At least ten counts were recorded for this clonotype. V gene TRBV28 combines with J gene TRBJ2-1, with D tentatively TRBD1 (6 bases). Trimming took off 3 bases at V and 3 bases at J, with 12 bases between the two ends. In germline, CDR1 is MDHEN, CDR2 SYDVKM. The CDR3 has 15 residues. CDR3 in DNA: TGTGCCAGCAGTTTTAGGGCGGACAGCTACAATGAGCAGTTCTTC. It is translated as CASSFRADSYNEQFF.

This clonotype was picked up many times. The rearrangement joins TRBV11-2 to TRBJ2-6; TRBD1 matches 7 bases. The CDR3 is 14 residues long. Germline CDR1 SGHAT, CDR2 FQNNGV. After removal of 5 bases from V and 4 bases from J, the junction contained 2 bases not matched to a gene. Here the CDR3 reads CASSGQVGANVLTF. CDR3 coding DNA: TGTGCCAGCAGCGGACAGGTCGGGGCCAACGTCCTGACTTTC. Looking up the rest from reference TRBV11-2 and TRBJ2-6 gives the full variable domain: EAGVAQSPRYKIIEKRQSVAFWCNPISGHATLYWYQQILGQGPKLLIQFQNNGVVDDSQLPKDRFSAERLKGVDSTLKIQPAKLEDSAVYLCASSGQVGANVLTFGAGSRLTVL.

This clonotype was recorded many times. The V gene is TRBV3-1, the J gene TRBJ2-7; 13 nucleotides line up with TRBD2. Per the germline V gene, CDR1 is LGHDT and CDR2 is YNNKEL (reference sequence). This CDR3 spans 17 amino acids. Trimming at V came to 7 bases and at J to 0 bases, leaving 9 bases not matched to a gene. The chain's CDR3 is CASTLGLAGVASYEQYF. The DNA of the CDR3 is TGTGCCAGCACCCTCGGACTAGCGGGAGTGGCCTCCTACGAGCAGTACTTC.

This clonotype was counted at least ten times. V usage is TRBV30 and J usage is TRBJ2-5; no definite D call. The CDR3 is 12 residues long. The ends were cut back, 2 bases at V and 4 bases at J, with 8 bases in the middle. Germline CDR1 and CDR2: GTSNPN and SVGIG (reference sequence). The chain's CDR3 is CAWSPSPETQYF. The CDR3 bases are TGTGCCTGGAGTCCATCCCCAGAGACCCAGTACTTC. Filled out from reference TRBV30 and TRBJ2-5, the complete variable domain reads SQTIHQWPATLVQPVGSPLSLECTVEGTSNPNLYWYRQAAGRGLQLLFYSVGIGQISSEVPQNLSASRPQDRQFILSSKKLLLSDSGFYLCAWSPSPETQYFGPGTRLLVL.

This sequence joins TRBV6-1 and TRBJ1-2, with D unclear. In germline, CDR1 is MNHNS, CDR2 SASEGT. Trimming removed 6 bases from V and 1 base from J, with 15 bases in between. CDR3 length equals 15 residues. In DNA form, the CDR3 reads TGTGCCAGCAGCCACTTAAGCGAAGTTAACTATGGCTACACCTTC. It translates to CASSHLSEVNYGYTF.